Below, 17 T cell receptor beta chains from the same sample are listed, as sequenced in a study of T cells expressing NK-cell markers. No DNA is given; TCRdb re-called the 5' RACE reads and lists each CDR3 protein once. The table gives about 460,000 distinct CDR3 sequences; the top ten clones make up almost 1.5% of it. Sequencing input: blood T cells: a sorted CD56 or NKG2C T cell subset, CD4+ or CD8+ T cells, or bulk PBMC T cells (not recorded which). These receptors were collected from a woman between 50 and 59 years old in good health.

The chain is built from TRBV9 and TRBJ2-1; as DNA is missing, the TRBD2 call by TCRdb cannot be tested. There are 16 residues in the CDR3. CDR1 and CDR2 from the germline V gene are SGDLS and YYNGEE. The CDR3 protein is CASSAPRGRAYNEQFF.

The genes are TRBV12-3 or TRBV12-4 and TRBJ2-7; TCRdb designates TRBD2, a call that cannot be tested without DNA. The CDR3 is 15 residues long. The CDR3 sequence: CASSFTGRGVGEQYF.

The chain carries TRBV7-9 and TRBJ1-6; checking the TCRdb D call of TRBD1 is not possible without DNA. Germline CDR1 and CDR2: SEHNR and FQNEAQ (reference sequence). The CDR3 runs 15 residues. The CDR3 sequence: CASSQGGGYNSPLHF. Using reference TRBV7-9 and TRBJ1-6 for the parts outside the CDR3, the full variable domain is DTGVSQNPRHKITKRGQNVTFRCDPISEHNRLYWYRQTLGQGPEFLTYFQNEAQLEKSRLLSDRFSAERPKGSFSTLEIQRTEQGDSAMYLCASSQGGGYNSPLHFGNGTRLTVT.

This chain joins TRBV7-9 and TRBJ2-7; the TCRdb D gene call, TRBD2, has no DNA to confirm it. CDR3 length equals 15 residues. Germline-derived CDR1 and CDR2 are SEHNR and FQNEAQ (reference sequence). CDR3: CASSSLDLLYYEQYF.

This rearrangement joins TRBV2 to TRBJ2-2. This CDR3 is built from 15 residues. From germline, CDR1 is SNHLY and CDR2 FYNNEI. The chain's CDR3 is CASSVDGTFPGELFF.

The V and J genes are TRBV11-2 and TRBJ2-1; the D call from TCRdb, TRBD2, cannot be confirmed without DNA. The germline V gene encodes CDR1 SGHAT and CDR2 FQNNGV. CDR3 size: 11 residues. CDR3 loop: CASSLGERQFF.

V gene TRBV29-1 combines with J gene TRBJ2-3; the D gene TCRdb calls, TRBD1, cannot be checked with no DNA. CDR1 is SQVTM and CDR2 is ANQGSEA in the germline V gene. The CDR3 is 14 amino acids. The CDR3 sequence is CSVESRGFLDTQYF.

The CDR3 region is CATSERLAGDPGELFF. V and J are TRBV24-1 and TRBJ2-2; TCRdb outputs TRBD2, but without DNA this stays unchecked. CDR3 length: 16 residues. Germline V CDR1 and CDR2: KGHDR, SFDVKD.

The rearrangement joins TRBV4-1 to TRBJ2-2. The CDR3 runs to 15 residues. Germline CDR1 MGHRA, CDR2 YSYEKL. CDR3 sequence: CASSQGALNTGELFF.

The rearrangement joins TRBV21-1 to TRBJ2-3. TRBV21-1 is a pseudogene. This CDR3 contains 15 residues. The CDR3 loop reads CASSKVAGCADTQYF.

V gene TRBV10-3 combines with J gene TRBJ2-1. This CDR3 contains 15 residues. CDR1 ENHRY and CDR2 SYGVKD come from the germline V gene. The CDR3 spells CAISESEYTYNEQFF.

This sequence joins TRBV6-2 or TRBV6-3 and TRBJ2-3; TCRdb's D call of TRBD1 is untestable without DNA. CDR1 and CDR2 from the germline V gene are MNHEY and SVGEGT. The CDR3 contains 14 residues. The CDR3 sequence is CASTRGGNTDTQYF.

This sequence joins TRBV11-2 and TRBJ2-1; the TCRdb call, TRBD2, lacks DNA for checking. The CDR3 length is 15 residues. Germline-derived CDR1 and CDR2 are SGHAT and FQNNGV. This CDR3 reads CASSFYAAGVREQFF.

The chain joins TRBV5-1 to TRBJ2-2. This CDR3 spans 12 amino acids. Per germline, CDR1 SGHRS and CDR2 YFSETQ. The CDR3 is CASRESTGELFF.

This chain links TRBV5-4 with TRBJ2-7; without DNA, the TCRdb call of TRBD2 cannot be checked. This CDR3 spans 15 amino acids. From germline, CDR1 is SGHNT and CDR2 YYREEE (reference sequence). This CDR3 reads CASSLYLAGGSEQYF.

The CDR3 reads CASSKVDRDEKLFF. The chain is built from TRBV7-9 and TRBJ1-4; TCRdb's D gene call, TRBD1, goes unchecked for lack of DNA. This CDR3 has 14 residues. Germline-derived CDR1 and CDR2 are SEHNR and FQNEAQ (reference sequence).

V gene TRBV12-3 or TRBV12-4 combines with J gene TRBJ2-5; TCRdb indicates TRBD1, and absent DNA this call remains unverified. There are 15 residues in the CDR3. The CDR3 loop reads CASRSRHRGRQTQYF.